Listed below are T cell receptor beta chains from one sample, sequenced in a study of OX40 agonist ivuxolimab in advanced cancers. The repertoire was sequenced with immunoSEQ multiplex PCR; TCRdb's copy has only in-frame clones and lacks some. This sample has about 100,000 clones, with 90% found just once. The specimen comprised CD4+ or CD8+ T cells sorted from blood, sampled in a trial of the OX40 agonist ivuxolimab. Receptors were obtained from an adult with an advanced solid tumor such as melanoma, head and neck, liver or kidney cancer. The CDR3 runs from the conserved cysteine through the conserved F or W. The order of the fields is D gene, V gene, clone size, J gene, CDR3 DNA, CDR3 protein. The D gene is left open where the match is weak. The listing skips clone size in some rows; elsewhere it reads once, few, many or a size class.

>TRBD2|TRBV7-2|.|TRBJ2-7
TGTGCCAGCAGCTTAGAGGGACTAGCGGGAGGCGAGCAGTACTTC
CASSLEGLAGGEQYF
>.|TRBV23-1|.|TRBJ2-1
TGCGCCAGCAGTCCGCAGACAGGAGGAGACTACAATGAGCAGTTCTTC
CASSPQTGGDYNEQFF
>.|TRBV19|.|TRBJ2-5
TGTGCCAGTGCTCGGACAAACCAAGAGACCCAGTACTTC
CASARTNQETQYF
>.|TRBV4-1|.|TRBJ2-1
TGCGCCAGCAGCCAAGATCGAATGCGGAAGCAGTTCTTC
CASSQDRMRKQFF
>.|TRBV25-1|.|TRBJ1-2
TGTGCCAGCAGTGTGCAGGGTGACTATGGCTACACCTTC
CASSVQGDYGYTF
>.|TRBV11-2|.|TRBJ2-7
TGTGCCAGCAGCCACGGATCCTACGAGCAGTACTTC
CASSHGSYEQYF
>TRBD2|TRBV15|.|TRBJ2-1
TGTGCCACCAGCACCCCGCCGGGATTCACCGGGACTAGCGGGCACGGTGAGCAGTTCTTC
CATSTPPGFTGTSGHGEQFF
>TRBD2|TRBV7-2|.|TRBJ2-2
TGTGCCAGCAGCTTAGGCGGGAGGGGGCACACCGGGGAGCTGTTTTTT
CASSLGGRGHTGELFF
>.|TRBV2|.|TRBJ2-5
TGTGCCAGCAGGCTCGGGAGATCCCAAGAGACCCAGTACTTC
CASRLGRSQETQYF
>.|TRBV4-3|once|TRBJ1-3
TGCGCCAGCAGCCGACAACAAACAGGGTACTCTGGAAACACCATATATTTT
CASSRQQTGYSGNTIYF
>.|TRBV6-1|.|TRBJ2-5
TGTGCCAGCAGTGAATCGGCGACCCAGTACTTC
CASSESATQYF
>.|TRBV12-5|.|TRBJ1-1
TGTGCTAGTGGTTTGGGCACGAACACTGAAGCTTTCTTT
CASGLGTNTEAFF
>.|TRBV28|.|TRBJ2-1
TGTGCCAGCAGTCCCCCCTCCACTCCCAATGAGCAGTTCTTC
CASSPPSTPNEQFF
>.|TRBV30|.|TRBJ1-4
TGTGCCTGGAGTGAAGGGTTTACTGAAAAACTGTTTTTT
CAWSEGFTEKLFF
>.|TRBV28|.|TRBJ1-1
TGTGCCAGCAACCCCGGGACGTTCGCTGAAGCTTTCTTT
CASNPGTFAEAFF
>.|TRBV28|.|TRBJ1-1
TGTGCCAGCAGGCTAAGAGTGCACACTGAAGCTTTCTTT
CASRLRVHTEAFF
>.|TRBV10-3|.|TRBJ2-1
TGTGCCATCAGTGAGTCTAATGTGGGTGGCTCCTACAATGAGCAGTTCTTC
CAISESNVGGSYNEQFF
>.|TRBV5-6|.|TRBJ2-3
TGTGCCAGCAGCTTGACAGGGACAGATACGCAGTATTTT
CASSLTGTDTQYF
>.|TRBV18|.|TRBJ1-1
TGTGCCAGCTCACCATTAACAGCGAACACTGAAGCTTTCTTT
CASSPLTANTEAFF
>.|TRBV6-1|.|TRBJ1-1
TGTGCCAGCAGTCCCTCCTCAGTAAACACTGAAGCTTTCTTT
CASSPSSVNTEAFF
>TRBD1|TRBV19|.|TRBJ2-2
TGTGCCAGTACCTCAAGGGGGCTTACGAACACCGGGGAGCTGTTTTTT
CASTSRGLTNTGELFF
>.|TRBV7-9|once|TRBJ1-2
TGTGCCAGCAGCTTGACGGACAGAGCCACCTTC
CASSLTDRATF
>.|TRBV5-6|.|TRBJ2-2
TGTGCCAGCAGCCACCCTCCGTATCGGGGAAGGGCGAACACCGGGGAGCTGTTTTTT
CASSHPPYRGRANTGELFF
>.|TRBV11-2|once|TRBJ2-2
TGTGCCAGCAGCTTAGATCCGCCAGGTCTAACCGGGGAGCTGTTTTTT
CASSLDPPGLTGELFF
>.|TRBV11-3|.|TRBJ2-1
TGTGCCAGCAGCTTGCGAGGAGGGACCTACAATGAGCAGTTCTTC
CASSLRGGTYNEQFF
>.|TRBV6-5|.|TRBJ2-5
TGTGCCAGCAGCCTCGCAGGGGACCCCCAAGAGACCCAGTACTTC
CASSLAGDPQETQYF
>TRBD2|TRBV4-1|once|TRBJ2-3
TGCGCCAGCAGCCACCGACTAGCGGGAGATTCGACGCGCACAGATACGCAGTATTTT
CASSHRLAGDSTRTDTQYF
>TRBD1|TRBV2|.|TRBJ2-7
TGTGCCAGCAGCAGGGACAGGATCTCCTACGAGCAGTACTTC
CASSRDRISYEQYF
>.|TRBV7-2|.|TRBJ2-3
TGTGCCAGCAGCTTACTAGCGCTTCTCACAGATACGCAGTATTTT
CASSLLALLTDTQYF
>.|TRBV11-3|.|TRBJ2-3
TGTGCCAGCAGCCACAGGGGCACAGATACGCAGTATTTT
CASSHRGTDTQYF
>.|TRBV9|.|TRBJ1-3
TGTGCCAGCAGCCCGCGCGAGGCGGCCTCTGGAAACACCATATATTTT
CASSPREAASGNTIYF
>TRBD2|TRBV2|.|TRBJ2-1
TGTGCCAGCAGTCCTTTAGCGGGAGGGCCGAATGAGCAGTTCTTC
CASSPLAGGPNEQFF
>TRBD2|TRBV28|.|TRBJ2-3
TGTGCCAGCAACCGAGCGGGAGGTGCAGATACGCAGTATTTT
CASNRAGGADTQYF
>.|TRBV5-6|.|TRBJ2-5
TGTGCCAGCAGCTTTATCGAGGGCACAGAGACCCAGTACTTC
CASSFIEGTETQYF
>TRBD2|TRBV11-2|.|TRBJ2-1
TGTGCCAGCAGGACTATAGCGGGAGGCCTCTACAATGAGCAGTTCTTC
CASRTIAGGLYNEQFF
>.|TRBV4-3|once|TRBJ1-2
TGCGCCAGCAGCCAAGATCTTAGGGTTCAAGTCTATGGCTACACCTTC
CASSQDLRVQVYGYTF
>TRBD2|TRBV5-6|.|TRBJ2-3
TGTGCCAGCAGCTTACCAGGGAGCGGGAGAGCAGATACGCAGTATTTT
CASSLPGSGRADTQYF
>.|TRBV19|.|TRBJ2-3
TGTGCCACCTCCCCACAGCCTCTCTCGACAGATACGCAGTATTTT
CATSPQPLSTDTQYF
>TRBD1|TRBV5-1|.|TRBJ2-3
TGCGCCAGCAGCTTGGGACAGGGTTGGGCAGATACGCAGTATTTT
CASSLGQGWADTQYF
>TRBD2|TRBV19|.|TRBJ2-1
TGTGCCACTAGGACCTTTAGCGGGAGGGCCAATGAGCAGTTCTTC
CATRTFSGRANEQFF
>TRBD1|TRBV4-1|.|TRBJ1-4
TGCGCCAGCAGCCAAGAAGGGGGCAGGGCGGATAATGAAAAACTGTTTTTT
CASSQEGGRADNEKLFF
>TRBD2|TRBV28|.|TRBJ2-1
TGTGCCAGCACCCAAATCACCGGACTAGCGGGAGGCCGTATCTTC
CASTQITGLAGGRIF